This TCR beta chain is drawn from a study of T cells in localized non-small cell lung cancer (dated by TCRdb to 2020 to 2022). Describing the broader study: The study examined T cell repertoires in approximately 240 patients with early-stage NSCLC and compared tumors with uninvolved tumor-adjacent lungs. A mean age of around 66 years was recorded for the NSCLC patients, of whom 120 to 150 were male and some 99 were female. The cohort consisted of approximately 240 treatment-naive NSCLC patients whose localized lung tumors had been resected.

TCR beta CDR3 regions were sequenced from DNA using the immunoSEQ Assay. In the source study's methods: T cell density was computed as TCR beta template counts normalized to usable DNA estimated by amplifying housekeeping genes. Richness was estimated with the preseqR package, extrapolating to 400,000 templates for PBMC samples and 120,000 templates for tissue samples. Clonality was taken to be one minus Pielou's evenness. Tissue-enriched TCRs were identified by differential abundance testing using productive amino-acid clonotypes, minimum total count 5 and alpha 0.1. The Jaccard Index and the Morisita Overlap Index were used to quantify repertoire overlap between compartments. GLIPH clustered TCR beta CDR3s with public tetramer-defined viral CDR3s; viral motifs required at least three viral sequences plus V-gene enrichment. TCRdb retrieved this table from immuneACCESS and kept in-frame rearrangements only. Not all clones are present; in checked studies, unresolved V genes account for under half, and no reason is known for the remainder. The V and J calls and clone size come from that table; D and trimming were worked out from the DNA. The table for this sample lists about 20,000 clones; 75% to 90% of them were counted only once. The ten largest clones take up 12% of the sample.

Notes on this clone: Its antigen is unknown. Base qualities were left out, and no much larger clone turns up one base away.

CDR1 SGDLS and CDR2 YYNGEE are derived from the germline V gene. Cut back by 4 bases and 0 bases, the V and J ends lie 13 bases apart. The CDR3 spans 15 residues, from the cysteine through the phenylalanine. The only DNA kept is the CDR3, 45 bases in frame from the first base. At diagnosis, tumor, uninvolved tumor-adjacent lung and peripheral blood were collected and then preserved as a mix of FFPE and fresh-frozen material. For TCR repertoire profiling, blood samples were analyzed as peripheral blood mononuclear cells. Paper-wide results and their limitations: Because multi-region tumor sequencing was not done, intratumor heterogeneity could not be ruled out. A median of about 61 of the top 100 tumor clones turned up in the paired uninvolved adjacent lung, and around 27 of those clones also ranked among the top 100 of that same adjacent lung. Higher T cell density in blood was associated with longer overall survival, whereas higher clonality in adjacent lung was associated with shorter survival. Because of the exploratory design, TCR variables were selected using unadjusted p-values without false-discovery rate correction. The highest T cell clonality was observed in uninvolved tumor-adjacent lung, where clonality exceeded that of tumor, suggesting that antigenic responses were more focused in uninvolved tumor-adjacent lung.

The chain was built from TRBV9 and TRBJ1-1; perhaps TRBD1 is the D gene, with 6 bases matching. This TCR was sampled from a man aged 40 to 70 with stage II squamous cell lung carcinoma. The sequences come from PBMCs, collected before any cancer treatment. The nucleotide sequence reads TGTGCCAGCAGCTCGGGACACCTTTTGAACACTGAAGCTTTCTTT. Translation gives CASSSGHLLNTEAFF.